This TCR beta chain was documented in a study of blood T cell repertoires in COVID-19. This CDR3 comprises 12 residues. Germline CDR1 is SGHVS and CDR2 is FNYEAQ. The trim removed 5 bases at V and 6 bases at J, leaving 0 bases unmatched. Authors' processing steps: Reference gene primer amplification in the assay estimated nucleated cell counts. Sequencing was performed with immunoSEQ multiplex PCR; in TCRdb, only in-frame clones are kept and a portion is missing. That table is the source of V, J and clone size, and D and trimming were worked out from the DNA. The sample holds 35,000 to 50,000 clones, about four fifths seen once.

This TCR came from a man between 60 and 70 years old in a cohort sampled during active COVID-19. The chain couples TRBV7-6 to TRBJ1-2; the match to TRBD1 covers 10 bases. The sample comprised peripheral blood. CDR3 bases: TGTGCCAGCAGCGGGACAGGGGATGGCTACACCTTC. It translates to CASSGTGDGYTF.